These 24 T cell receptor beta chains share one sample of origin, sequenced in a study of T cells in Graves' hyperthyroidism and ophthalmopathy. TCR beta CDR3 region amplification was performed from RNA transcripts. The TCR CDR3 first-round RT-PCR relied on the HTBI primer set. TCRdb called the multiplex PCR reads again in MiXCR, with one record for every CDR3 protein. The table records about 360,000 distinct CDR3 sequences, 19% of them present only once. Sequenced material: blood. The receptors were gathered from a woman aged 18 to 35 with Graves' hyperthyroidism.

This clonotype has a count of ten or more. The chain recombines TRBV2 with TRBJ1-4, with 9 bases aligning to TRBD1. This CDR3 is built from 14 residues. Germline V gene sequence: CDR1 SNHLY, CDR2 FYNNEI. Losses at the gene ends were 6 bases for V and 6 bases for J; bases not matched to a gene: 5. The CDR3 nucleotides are TGTGCCAGCAGGTTGGGACAGGGCGATGAAAAACTGTTTTTT. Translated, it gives CASRLGQGDEKLFF. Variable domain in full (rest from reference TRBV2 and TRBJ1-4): EPEVTQTPSHQVTQMGQEVILRCVPISNHLYFYWYRQILGQKVEFLVSFYNNEISEKSEIFDDQFSVERPDGSNFTLKIRSTKLEDSAMYFCASRLGQGDEKLFFGSGTQLSVL.

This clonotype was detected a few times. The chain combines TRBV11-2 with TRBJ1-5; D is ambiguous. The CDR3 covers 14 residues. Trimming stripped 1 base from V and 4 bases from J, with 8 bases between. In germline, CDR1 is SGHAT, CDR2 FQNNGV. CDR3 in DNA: TGTGCCAGCAGCTTAGGAGTTAAGAATCAGCCCCAGCATTTT. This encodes CASSLGVKNQPQHF.

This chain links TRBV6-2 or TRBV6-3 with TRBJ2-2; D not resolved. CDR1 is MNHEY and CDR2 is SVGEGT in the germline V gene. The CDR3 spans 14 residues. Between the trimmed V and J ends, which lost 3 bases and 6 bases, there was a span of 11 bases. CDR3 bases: TGTGCCAGCAGTTATAGGAGCTTCGCCGGGGAGCTGTTTTTT. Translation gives CASSYRSFAGELFF.

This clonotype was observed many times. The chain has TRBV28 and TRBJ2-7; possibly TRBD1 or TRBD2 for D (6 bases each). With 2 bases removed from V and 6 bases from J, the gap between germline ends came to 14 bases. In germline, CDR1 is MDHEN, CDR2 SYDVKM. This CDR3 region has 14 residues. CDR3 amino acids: CASSLRPGAIEQYF. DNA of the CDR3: TGTGCCAGCAGTTTACGCCCGGGGGCGATCGAGCAGTACTTC.

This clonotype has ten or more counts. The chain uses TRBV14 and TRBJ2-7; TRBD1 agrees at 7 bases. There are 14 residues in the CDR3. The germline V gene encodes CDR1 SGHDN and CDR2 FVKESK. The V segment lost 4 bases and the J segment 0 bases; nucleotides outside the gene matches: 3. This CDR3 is CASSPGQASYEQYF. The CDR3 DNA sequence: TGTGCCAGCAGCCCAGGACAGGCCTCCTACGAGCAGTACTTC.

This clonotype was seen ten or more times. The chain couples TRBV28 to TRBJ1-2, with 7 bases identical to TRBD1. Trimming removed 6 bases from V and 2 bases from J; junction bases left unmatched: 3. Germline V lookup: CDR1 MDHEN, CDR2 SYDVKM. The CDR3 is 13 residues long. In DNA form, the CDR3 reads TGTGCCAGCAGAGCGGGACAGAACTATGGCTACACCTTC. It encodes CASRAGQNYGYTF.

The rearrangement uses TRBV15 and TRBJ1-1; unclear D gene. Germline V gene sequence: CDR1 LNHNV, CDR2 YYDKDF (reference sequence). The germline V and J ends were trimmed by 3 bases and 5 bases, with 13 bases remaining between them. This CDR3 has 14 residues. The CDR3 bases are TGTGCCACCAGCAGGCGAGCAACGGGGACTGAAGCTTTCTTT. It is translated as CATSRRATGTEAFF.

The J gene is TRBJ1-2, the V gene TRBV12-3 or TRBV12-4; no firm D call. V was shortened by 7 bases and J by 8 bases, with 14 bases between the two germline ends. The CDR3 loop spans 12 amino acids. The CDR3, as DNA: TGTGCCAGCACCCCCCTCTTATTGGGCTACACCTTC. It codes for CASTPLLLGYTF.

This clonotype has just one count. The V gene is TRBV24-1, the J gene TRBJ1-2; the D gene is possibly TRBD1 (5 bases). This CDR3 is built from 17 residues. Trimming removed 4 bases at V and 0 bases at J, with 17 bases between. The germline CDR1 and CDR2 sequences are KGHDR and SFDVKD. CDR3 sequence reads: CATSDNARDGANYGYTF. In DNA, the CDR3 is TGTGCCACCAGTGACAACGCCCGGGACGGAGCTAACTATGGCTACACCTTC.

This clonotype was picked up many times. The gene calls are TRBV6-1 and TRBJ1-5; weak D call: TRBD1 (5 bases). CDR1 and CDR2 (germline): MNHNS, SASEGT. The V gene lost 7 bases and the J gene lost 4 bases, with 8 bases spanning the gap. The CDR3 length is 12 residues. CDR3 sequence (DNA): TGTGCCAGCAAAGGGGTAAATCAGCCCCAGCATTTT. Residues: CASKGVNQPQHF.

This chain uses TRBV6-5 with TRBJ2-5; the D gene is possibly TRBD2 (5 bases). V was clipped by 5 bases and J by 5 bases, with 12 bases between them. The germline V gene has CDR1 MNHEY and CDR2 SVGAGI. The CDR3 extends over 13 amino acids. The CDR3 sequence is CASSNPVAETQYF. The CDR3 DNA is TGTGCCAGCAGTAACCCCGTAGCGGAGACCCAGTACTTC.

The CDR3 spells CASSLEETGGATSTDTQYF. CDR3 bases: TGTGCCAGCAGCTTAGAGGAGACGGGGGGCGCTACCTCCACAGATACGCAGTATTTT. The V gene is TRBV11-2, the J gene TRBJ2-3; TRBD2 is a possible D gene (7 bases). Germline V gene data show CDR1 as SGHAT and CDR2 as FQNNGV. This CDR3 contains 19 residues. The V gene lost 0 bases and the J gene lost 2 bases, with 21 bases spanning the gap.

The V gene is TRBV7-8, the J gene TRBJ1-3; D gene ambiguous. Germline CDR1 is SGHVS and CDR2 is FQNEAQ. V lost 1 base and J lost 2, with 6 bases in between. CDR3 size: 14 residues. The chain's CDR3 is CASSLGRTGNTIYF. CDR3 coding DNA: TGTGCCAGCAGCTTAGGCAGGACTGGAAACACCATATATTTT. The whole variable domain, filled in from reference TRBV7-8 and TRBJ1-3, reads GAGVSQSPRYKVAKRGQDVALRCDPISGHVSLFWYQQALGQGPEFLTYFQNEAQLDKSGLPSDRFFAERPEGSVSTLKIQRTQQEDSAVYLCASSLGRTGNTIYFGEGSWLTVV.

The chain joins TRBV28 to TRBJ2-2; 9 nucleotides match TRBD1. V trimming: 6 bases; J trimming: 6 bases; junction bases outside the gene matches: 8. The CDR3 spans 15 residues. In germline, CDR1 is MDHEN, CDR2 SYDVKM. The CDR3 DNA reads TGTGCCAGCAGCCCCGGGACAGGGAGTGCCGGGGAGCTGTTTTTT. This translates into CASSPGTGSAGELFF.

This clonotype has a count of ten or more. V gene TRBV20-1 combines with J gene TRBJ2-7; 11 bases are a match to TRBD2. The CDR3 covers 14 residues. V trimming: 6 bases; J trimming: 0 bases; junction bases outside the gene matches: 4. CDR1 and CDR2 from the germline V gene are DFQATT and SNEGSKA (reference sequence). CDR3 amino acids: CSATGLAVSYEQYF. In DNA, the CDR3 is TGCAGTGCCACGGGACTAGCGGTCTCCTACGAGCAGTACTTC.

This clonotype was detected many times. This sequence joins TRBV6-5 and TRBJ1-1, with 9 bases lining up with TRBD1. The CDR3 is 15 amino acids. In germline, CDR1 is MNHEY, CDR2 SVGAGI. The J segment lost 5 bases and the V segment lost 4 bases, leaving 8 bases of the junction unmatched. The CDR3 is CASSSRDRAGTEAFF. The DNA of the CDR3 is TGTGCCAGCAGTTCCCGGGACAGGGCGGGGACTGAAGCTTTCTTT.

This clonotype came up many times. The DNA of the CDR3 is TGTGCCAGCAGCGTAGCAGGGGCAGAGACCCAGTACTTC. Amino acids: CASSVAGAETQYF. The V gene is TRBV9, the J gene TRBJ2-5, with a possible D match to TRBD1 (6 bases). CDR1 and CDR2 from the germline V gene are SGDLS and YYNGEE. The CDR3 runs to 13 residues. V gave up 0 bases and J gave up 4 bases, with 7 bases separating them.

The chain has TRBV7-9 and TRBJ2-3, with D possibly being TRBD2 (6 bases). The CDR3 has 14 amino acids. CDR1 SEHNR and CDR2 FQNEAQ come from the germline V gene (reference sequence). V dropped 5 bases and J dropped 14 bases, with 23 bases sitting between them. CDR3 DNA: TGTGCCAGCAGCAACGACACCCGGAGGCTAGCGTGGTATTTT. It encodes CASSNDTRRLAWYF. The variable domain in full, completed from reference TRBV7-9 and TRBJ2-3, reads DTGVSQNPRHKITKRGQNVTFRCDPISEHNRLYWYRQTLGQGPEFLTYFQNEAQLEKSRLLSDRFSAERPKGSFSTLEIQRTEQGDSAMYLCASSNDTRRLAWYFGPGTRLTVL.

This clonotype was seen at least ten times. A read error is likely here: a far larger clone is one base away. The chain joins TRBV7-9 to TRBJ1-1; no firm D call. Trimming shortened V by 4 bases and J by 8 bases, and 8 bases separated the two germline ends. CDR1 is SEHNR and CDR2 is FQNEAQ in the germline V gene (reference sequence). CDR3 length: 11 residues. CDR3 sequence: CASSYETEAFF. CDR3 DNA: TGTGCCAGCAGCTACGAGACAGAAGCTTTCTTT.

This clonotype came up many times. The CDR3 reads CASSLAPSGGETQYF. The CDR3 nucleotides are TGTGCCAGCAGCTTAGCGCCTAGCGGGGGGGAGACCCAGTACTTC. V and J are TRBV7-2 and TRBJ2-5; 11 bases are shared with TRBD2. Germline loops: CDR1 SGHTA, CDR2 FQGNSA. V dropped 0 bases and J dropped 5; count of bases not matched to a gene: 2. There are 15 residues in the CDR3.

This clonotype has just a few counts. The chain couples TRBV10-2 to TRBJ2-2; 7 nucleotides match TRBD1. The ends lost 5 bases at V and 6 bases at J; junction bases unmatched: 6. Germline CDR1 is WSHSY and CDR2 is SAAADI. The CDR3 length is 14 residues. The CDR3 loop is CASSILQGAGELFF. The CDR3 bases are TGCGCCAGCAGTATTCTCCAGGGGGCCGGGGAGCTGTTTTTT.

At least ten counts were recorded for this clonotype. The CDR3 bases are TGTGCCAGCATCGGATTAAGCGGGGGGGCCCAAGAGACCCAGTACTTC. Protein product: CASIGLSGGAQETQYF. The chain carries TRBV2 and TRBJ2-5; 10 bases align to TRBD2. The germline gives CDR1 SNHLY, CDR2 FYNNEI. The length of the CDR3 is 16 residues. V lost 7 bases to trimming and J lost 1 base; unmatched junction nucleotides: 9.

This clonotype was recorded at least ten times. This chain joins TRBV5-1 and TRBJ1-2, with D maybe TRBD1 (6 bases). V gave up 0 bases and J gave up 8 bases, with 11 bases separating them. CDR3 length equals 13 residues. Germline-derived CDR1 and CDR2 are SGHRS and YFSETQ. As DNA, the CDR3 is TGCGCCAGCAGCTTGGCCTACAGGGAGGGCTACACCTTC. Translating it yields CASSLAYREGYTF.

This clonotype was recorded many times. DNA for the CDR3: TGTGCCAGCAGTTTAAGGGGGCCCTCCTCCTACGAGCAGTACTTC. This encodes CASSLRGPSSYEQYF. The J gene is TRBJ2-7, the V gene TRBV12-3 or TRBV12-4, with 7 bases matching TRBD1. The CDR3 has 15 residues. V shed 2 bases, J shed 0 bases, and the junction held 4 bases outside the gene matches.